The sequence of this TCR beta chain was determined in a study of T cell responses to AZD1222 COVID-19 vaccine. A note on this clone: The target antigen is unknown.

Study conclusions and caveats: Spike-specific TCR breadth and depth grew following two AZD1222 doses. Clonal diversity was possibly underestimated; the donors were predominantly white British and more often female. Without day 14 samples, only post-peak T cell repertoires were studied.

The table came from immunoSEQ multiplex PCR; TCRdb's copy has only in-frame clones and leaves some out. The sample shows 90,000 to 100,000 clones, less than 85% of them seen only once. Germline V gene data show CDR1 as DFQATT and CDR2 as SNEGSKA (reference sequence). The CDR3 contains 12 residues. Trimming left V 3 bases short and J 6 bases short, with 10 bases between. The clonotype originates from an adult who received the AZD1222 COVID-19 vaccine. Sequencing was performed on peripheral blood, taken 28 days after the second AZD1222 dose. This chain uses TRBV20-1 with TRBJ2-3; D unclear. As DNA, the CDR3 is TGCAGTGCTAGTGCCGTCTACGATACGCAGTATTTT. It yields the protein CSASAVYDTQYF.